Presented here are 13 T cell receptor beta chains from one specimen sequenced in a study of CXCR3-negative and CXCR3-positive naive CD8 T cells. Study-wide points: A higher hydrophobicity marked the TRB CDR3s of CXCR3-positive naive cells versus CXCR3-negative naive cells.

All TRB cDNA libraries came from 5' RACE performed with UMI labels. TCRdb reprocessed the 5' RACE reads and stores each CDR3 protein as one record, lacking DNA. The sample totals some 110,000 distinct CDR3 sequences. No antigen is known for these receptors. Sequenced material: naive CXCR3+ CD8+ T cells from blood. Subset here: CD45RO-CCR7+CD27+CD95- naive CD8+ T cells expressing CXCR3 (TNR3+). Every receptor here comes from a human donor in good health. Some clones in this sample may be carry-over from other donors' samples.

V is TRBV4-1 and J is TRBJ2-5; the D call of TRBD2 rests on TCRdb alone, since no DNA is present to check it. The CDR3 spans 15 residues. Germline V gives CDR1 MGHRA, CDR2 YSYEKL. This CDR3 reads CASSLSAGGPETQYF.

This chain joins TRBV15 and TRBJ2-3; without DNA, the TCRdb call of TRBD2 cannot be checked. Germline CDR1 is LNHNV and CDR2 is YYDKDF (reference sequence). The CDR3 consists of 16 residues. The CDR3 sequence is CATSTTLAVLLDTQYF.

The CDR3 region is CSAAPVTFTEAFF. The J gene is TRBJ1-1, the V gene TRBV29-1; lacking DNA, the TRBD1 call made by TCRdb goes unchecked. Germline assignment: CDR1 SQVTM and CDR2 ANQGSEA. The CDR3 consists of 13 residues. The full variable domain, in which reference TRBV29-1 and TRBJ1-1 provide the parts outside the CDR3, is SAVISQKPSRDICQRGTSLTIQCQVDSQVTMMFWYRQQPGQSLTLIATANQGSEATYESGFVIDKFPISRPNLTFSTLTVSNMSPEDSSIYLCSAAPVTFTEAFFGQGTRLTVV.

The chain has TRBV7-9 and TRBJ2-7; absent DNA, TCRdb's TRBD2 call cannot be checked. The CDR3 has 14 amino acids. Germline V gives CDR1 SEHNR, CDR2 FQNEAQ (reference sequence). CDR3 protein: CARARASGDYEQYF.

This chain connects TRBV29-1 to TRBJ1-2; TCRdb designates TRBD1, a call that cannot be tested without DNA. CDR3 size: 12 residues. Germline CDR1 and CDR2: SQVTM and ANQGSEA. The CDR3: CSADRVNYGYTF. Combining the CDR3 with reference TRBV29-1 and TRBJ1-2 gives the whole variable domain SAVISQKPSRDICQRGTSLTIQCQVDSQVTMMFWYRQQPGQSLTLIATANQGSEATYESGFVIDKFPISRPNLTFSTLTVSNMSPEDSSIYLCSADRVNYGYTFGSGTRLTVV.

This chain connects TRBV5-1 to TRBJ2-7; TCRdb designates TRBD1, a call that cannot be tested without DNA. The CDR3 has 15 amino acids. CDR1 and CDR2 (germline): SGHRS, YFSETQ. This chain's CDR3 is CASSPGTGGFNEQYF.

The chain combines TRBV23-1 with TRBJ2-7; TCRdb's assignment of TRBD1 cannot be checked, as there is no DNA. TRBV23-1 is reported as an ORF; its role is uncertain. CDR3 size: 16 residues. Here the CDR3 reads CASSQYRGFNSYEQYF.

The genes are TRBV20-1 and TRBJ2-7; TCRdb's D call, TRBD1, is unchecked because there is no DNA. Germline V gene data show CDR1 as DFQATT and CDR2 as SNEGSKA (reference sequence). The CDR3 extends over 12 amino acids. CDR3 residues: CSAVQGAGEQYF.

The rearrangement uses TRBV7-6 and TRBJ2-3. This CDR3 comprises 14 residues. Germline V gene data show CDR1 as SGHVS and CDR2 as FNYEAQ. This CDR3 is CASSLTELTDTQYF.

V gene TRBV21-1 combines with J gene TRBJ1-1; the D gene TCRdb calls, TRBD1, cannot be checked with no DNA. TRBV21-1 is classified as a pseudogene. The CDR3 has 14 amino acids. The CDR3 region is CASGPGQQNTEAFF.

The gene calls are TRBV5-5 and TRBJ2-7; the D call of TRBD2 rests on TCRdb alone, since no DNA is present to check it. The CDR3 extends over 19 amino acids. The V gene's germline CDR1 is SGHKS and CDR2 YYEKEE (reference sequence). The CDR3 loop is CASSLAWTSGGSSSYEQYF.

CDR3 region: CASSSPRTSGGASTDTQYF. The V call is TRBV11-2, the J call TRBJ2-3; the D gene TCRdb calls, TRBD2, cannot be checked with no DNA. Germline values: CDR1 SGHAT, CDR2 FQNNGV. This CDR3 has 19 residues.

The chain is built from TRBV20-1 and TRBJ1-2. The CDR3 extends over 13 amino acids. Germline V gene sequence: CDR1 DFQATT, CDR2 SNEGSKA (reference sequence). The chain's CDR3 is CSAGESALIGYTF.